These T cell receptor beta chains were read from a single sample in a study of T cells in Graves' hyperthyroidism and ophthalmopathy. In TCRdb, the multiplex PCR reads were re-called with MiXCR into one record per CDR3 protein. The sample consists of about 400,000 distinct CDR3 sequences, about 14% of them appearing once. The sample consisted of blood. The source of these receptors is a man aged 50 to 59 with Graves' ophthalmopathy. Each CDR3 is given with its conserved first and last residue. Fields, in order: J gene, V gene, CDR3 protein.

TRBJ2-7,TRBV5-1,CASSNTAGADEQYF
TRBJ1-6,TRBV3-1,CASSQIGQSNSPLHF
TRBJ2-7,TRBV20-1,CSAATPDGSYEQYF
TRBJ1-1,TRBV7-8,CASTPDGAEAFF
TRBJ2-2,TRBV12-3/TRBV12-4,CASSPYWGFNGGELFF
TRBJ2-5,TRBV11-2,CASSPLLLAGGIKETQYF
NA,TRBV18,CASSPPDGRRSYEQFF
TRBJ2-5,TRBV20-1,CSARPGLAGAVNQETQYF
TRBJ2-1,TRBV7-8,CASSLSLAGAFGEQFF
TRBJ2-3,TRBV12-5,CASVSPWDTDTQYF
TRBJ2-3,TRBV14,CASSQALAGVTDTQYF
TRBJ1-4,TRBV30,CAWSLTGGAEKLFF
TRBJ2-1,TRBV6-5,CASSYGDLSEQFF
TRBJ1-1,TRBV5-1,CASHLGANTEAFF
TRBJ2-2,TRBV4-1,CASSQGWRDTGELFF